This TCR beta chain is from a study of shared clonotypes between healthy human individuals. Whole-study results and caveats: The expectation was that sequencing depth would affect clonotype sharing among donors.

Every donor, a Caucasian adult, lived in Nashville, Tennessee. The CDR3 runs 15 residues. Between the trimmed V and J ends, which lost 5 bases and 0 bases, there was a span of 11 bases. Germline V lookup: CDR1 MNHNS, CDR2 SASEGT. The method was immunoSEQ multiplex PCR; TCRdb's version includes in-frame clones alone and lacks a portion of them. Seen here are 2,500,000 or so clones, 93% observed once, and the top ten hold 0.36%. As for this clone: Its antigen remains unknown.

The gene calls are TRBV6-1 and TRBJ1-3; a possible D gene is TRBD1 (5 bases). This TCR came from a man in his late teens or twenties in good health. Some clones in this sample may be carry-over from other donors' samples. The sequencing sample was made of naive CD4+ T cells from PBMCs. Subset given: CD45RA+ positively selected. DNA of the CDR3: TGTGCCAGCAGTAGAGGACATATCTCTGGAAACACCATATATTTT. Translation: CASSRGHISGNTIYF.